This TCR beta chain was sequenced during a study of blood T cells in healthy people across ages (dated by TCRdb to the mid-2010s). General notes on the study: Template switching captured roughly one uniquely barcoded TCR beta cDNA molecule per two T cells in model experiments. To track age-related changes in TCR beta repertoire diversity, the study relied on deep sequencing normalized with unique cDNA molecular identifiers. The donors were divided into four age groups: young (average around 17 years), middle-aged (approximately 39), aged (around 59) and long-lived (around 80). To avoid experimental bias, donors of different ages were distributed randomly across sequencing lanes. Using the same blood draw, the study looked at two additional independent replicas of 1 million unique cDNA reads for two donors, one aged 18 to 30 and the other aged 80 or older. Summary of the overall study and its limitations: Donor CMV infection status was unknown, potentially confounding age-related changes in expanded clonotypes. Compared with the aged group, the long-lived group had more naive CD4+ T cells, fewer expanded clones and increased TCR diversity, suggesting age selection. Estimates of total diversity based on one million sequenced T cells were considered lower bounds and underestimates. As age increased, observed TCR beta diversity per million T cells dropped in a roughly linear way, and a significant reduction was already evident by age about 40. A strong correlation was found between observed TCR beta diversity and the percentage of naive T cells measured by flow cytometry. Since profiling was done on bulk unsorted PBMCs, naive and antigen-experienced compartments could not be conclusively compared.

The library was made by 5' RACE. TCRdb names Illumina HiSeq 2500 as the instrument used. A second PCR of roughly 7 to 12 cycles was run with a J-beta primer mix and a sample-barcoded 5' primer. A unique molecular identifier was introduced onto each TCR beta cDNA molecule by a template-switch 5' adaptor carrying 12 random nucleotides. At least 2.5 million CDR3-containing paired-end reads were obtained from each sample. First-strand cDNA was synthesized from all RNA with the Mint cDNA synthesis kit, primed by a TRBC-specific oligonucleotide. All cDNA was treated with uracil-DNA glycosylase and then went through a first 18-cycle PCR with the universal primers M1SS and BC2_uni_R. In the source study's methods: Normalization of each sample was performed by random selection of 1 million high-quality reads, each carrying a distinct molecular identifier. Reads with shared molecular identifiers were discarded instead of being binned into consensus sequences. MiTCR, run with a Q25 quality threshold and the strictest error-elimination algorithm, handled CDR3 identification, clonotype clustering and error correction. Lower-bound total TCR beta diversity was estimated with a nonparametric unseen species model using Euler transformation. Using fastp at Q25 and MiXCR, TCRdb reprocessed the public reads and kept productive beta chains. Every entry covers one CDR3 protein and lists the most common genes and DNA from its rows. The V and J calls come from TCRdb's annotation, not from the publication. The sample has about 1.4 million distinct CDR3 sequences on record, roughly 60% of them singletons. 5% to 7% of the sample goes to the ten largest clones.

On this clonotype itself: Which antigen it targets is not known. Qualities for individual bases were not recorded, and no much larger clone is one base off.

The approximately 40 donors, aged roughly 6 to 100 years, were systemically healthy Caucasian individuals from Russia. Each donor gave 8 to 10 milliliters of peripheral blood, drawn into EDTA-treated Vacutainer tubes. Ficoll-Paque density-gradient centrifugation was used to isolate PBMCs, with at least 6 million obtained per sample. Total RNA was extracted from PBMCs with Trizol reagent, with at least 5.5 micrograms obtained per sample. Naive CD45RAhigh/CD27high T cell percentages were measured by flow cytometry on a PBMC aliquot from every donor. CDR1 and CDR2 are read off the germline V gene as MGHRA and YSYEKL. Its CDR3 holds 13 amino acids, cysteine through phenylalanine. The read is trimmed to its CDR3 DNA, 39 bases read in frame from base 1. V loses 1 base, J loses 8 bases, and the germline ends lie 11 bases apart.

This sequence was found in a young man in good health. The chain couples TRBV4-1 to TRBJ1-2; no D gene is confidently identified. Source material: blood. The CDR3 sequence is CASSQVHVDGYTF. The nucleotide sequence is TGCGCCAGCAGCCAAGTGCATGTGGACGGCTACACCTTC.